This T cell receptor beta chain was sequenced for a study of OX40 agonist ivuxolimab in advanced cancers. About the research overall: Past anti-PD-1, anti-PD-L1 or anti-CTLA-4 therapy was accepted, and 35% to 45% had received some.

In regard to this clone: Its antigen is unidentified.

Here immunoSEQ multiplex PCR was the method, and the copy in TCRdb shows in-frame clones only, minus some. The sample lists some 140,000 clones; approximately 90% were seen once. Germline assignment: CDR1 MGHRA and CDR2 YSYEKL. Trimming removed 2 bases from V and 3 bases from J, with 0 bases in between. The CDR3 extends over 11 amino acids. Regarding the study as a whole: At 0.1 to 3.0 mg/kg and by week 6, CD4+ and CD8+ T cells in the blood had expanded clonally.

This clonotype originated in an adult with an advanced solid tumor such as melanoma, head and neck, liver or kidney cancer. J is TRBJ2-3 and V is TRBV4-1; D gene uncertain. The sequences come from CD4+ or CD8+ T cells sorted from blood, collected in a trial of the OX40 agonist ivuxolimab. The CDR3 DNA follows: TGCGCCAGCAGCCAAACAGATACGCAGTATTTT. It is translated as CASSQTDTQYF.